This T cell receptor beta chain was identified during a study of T cell responses to AZD1222 COVID-19 vaccine. As concerns this clone: Its cognate antigen is unknown.

Notes on the study in general: Seropositive status at baseline applied to only six AZD1222 recipients.

The trim removed 5 bases at V and 12 bases at J, leaving 8 bases unmatched. Germline V lookup: CDR1 MDHEN, CDR2 SYDVKM. This CDR3 is 12 amino acids long. Sequencing used immunoSEQ multiplex PCR; TCRdb keeps in-frame clones, though not all of them. The sample has 95,000 to 110,000 clones; around nine tenths are singletons. Sequenced material: peripheral blood, taken 28 days after the second dose of the MenACWY control vaccine. This clonotype originated in an adult who received the MenACWY meningococcal vaccine as a control. The chain couples TRBV28 to TRBJ1-1; 8 bases are shared with TRBD1. CDR3 sequence reads: CASSPLDREPFF. In nucleotides, the CDR3 is TGTGCCAGCAGTCCCCTGGACAGGGAGCCTTTCTTT.